One sample yielded the 8 T cell receptor beta chains listed below, sequenced in a study of cytomegalovirus exposure and HLA in healthy donors. This PCR relied on a set of 60 Vbeta primers and 13 Jbeta primers. Profiling relied on immunoSEQ multiplex PCR, and the TCRdb table lists in-frame clones only, not all of them. The table records around 160,000 clones, approximately 79% of them present only once. Sequencing input: PBMCs. These TCRs come from a human donor in good health.

As concerns this clone: The sample has other DNA sequences that encode this CDR3 too. This chain joins TRBV4-1 and TRBJ2-1; 9 nucleotides align to TRBD2. Germline loops: CDR1 MGHRA, CDR2 YSYEKL. This CDR3 has 16 residues. J gave up 1 base and V 1 base, and 2 bases lay outside the gene matches. The CDR3 reads CASSQGRGGSYNEQFF. The CDR3 DNA is TGCGCCAGCAGCCAAGGGCGGGGGGGATCCTACAATGAGCAGTTCTTC.

The chain employs TRBV5-4 and TRBJ2-3; D perhaps matches TRBD1 (7 bases). The germline V gene has CDR1 SGHNT and CDR2 YYREEE (reference sequence). The CDR3 consists of 18 residues. V was pared by 2 bases and J by 2 bases, with 21 bases between. This chain's CDR3 is CASSLSFIAGGTTDTQYF. The CDR3 DNA is TGTGCCAGCAGCTTATCGTTTATTGCAGGGGGGACCACAGATACGCAGTATTTT.

This clone was counted only a few times. V gene TRBV4-3 combines with J gene TRBJ2-7; TRBD1 matches 9 bases. V shed 1 base and J 4 bases; nucleotides not matched to a gene: 2. This CDR3 is built from 14 residues. Germline CDR1 reads LGHNA; CDR2 reads YSLEER. CDR3 loop: CASSQADRGYEQYF. Here the CDR3 DNA reads TGCGCCAGCAGCCAAGCCGACAGGGGGTACGAGCAGTACTTC.

This sequence joins TRBV6-5 and TRBJ2-3, with D possibly being TRBD1 (5 bases). The CDR3 covers 13 residues. Germline-derived CDR1 and CDR2 are MNHEY and SVGAGI. Deletions cut 7 bases from V and 6 bases from J, with 14 bases between. This CDR3 is CASKVGAWDTQYF. The CDR3 region has the DNA TGTGCCAGCAAGGTAGGGGCCTGGGATACGCAGTATTTT.

This rearrangement joins TRBV5-6 to TRBJ2-7; D uncertain. The CDR3 loop spans 12 amino acids. Germline V CDR1 and CDR2: SGHDT, YYEEEE. V lost 1 base to trimming and J lost 6 bases, with 8 bases between them. The CDR3 sequence is CASSLHPSEQYF. CDR3 nucleotides: TGTGCCAGCAGCTTGCATCCGAGCGAGCAGTACTTC.

The chain carries TRBV7-2 and TRBJ2-7; weak D call: TRBD2 (6 bases). Germline V gives CDR1 SGHTA, CDR2 FQGNSA. Trimming took 1 base from V and 3 from J, leaving 13 bases between them. This CDR3 comprises 15 residues. This chain's CDR3 is CASSLGLAEYYEQYF. CDR3 coding DNA: TGTGCCAGCAGCTTAGGATTAGCGGAATACTACGAGCAGTACTTC.

As regards this clone: The same CDR3 is also encoded by other DNA sequences in this sample. The chain is built from TRBV19 and TRBJ1-1, with TRBD1 identical over 8 bases. Looked up from germline, CDR1 is LNHDA and CDR2 is SQIVND (reference sequence). This CDR3 contains 14 residues. The ends lost 3 bases at V and 1 base at J; junction bases unmatched: 1. DNA of the CDR3: TGTGCCAGTAGTATTACAGGGGGGAACACTGAAGCTTTCTTT. The encoded protein is CASSITGGNTEAFF.

The chain couples TRBV4-1 to TRBJ2-5, with D tentatively TRBD2 (6 bases). CDR1 and CDR2 (germline): MGHRA, YSYEKL. The CDR3 loop spans 14 amino acids. The germline V and J ends were trimmed by 2 bases and 2 bases, with 9 bases remaining between them. The DNA for the CDR3 is TGCGCCAGCAGCCAACCGGGACTGCAAGAGACCCAGTACTTC. Translation gives CASSQPGLQETQYF.